This TCR beta chain is from a study of regulatory T cells in long-lasting Graves disease. Study-level background: For a period under 3 months, newly diagnosed Graves' patients had taken antithyroid drugs.

This clonotype was observed a handful of times. Sequencing libraries for TCR beta were prepared with iRepertoire HTBI primers and Arm-PCR of CDR3 regions. TCRdb reanalysed the multiplex PCR reads using MiXCR and keeps one entry per CDR3 protein. The sample lists more than 400,000 distinct CDR3 sequences, 16% occurring once. CDR3 length equals 15 residues. CDR1 and CDR2 from the germline V gene are ENHRY and SYGVKD. The V and J ends lost 2 bases and 5 bases, in that order; junction bases with no gene match: 8. Time point of the sample: newly diagnosed GD, antithyroid drugs for less than 3 months. The TCR library was made from RNA that had been extracted from PBMCs in TRIzol. These sequences were also reported in another study, on T cells in Graves' hyperthyroidism and ophthalmopathy.

The chain combines TRBV10-3 with TRBJ2-7, with TRBD1 matching 8 bases. The sample here was peripheral blood mononuclear cells (PBMCs), taken at new diagnosis, from a patient treated with antithyroid drugs. The TCR sequence derives from a middle-aged man with Graves disease. For the CDR3, the DNA is TGTGCCATCAGTGAGCTCCGGACAGGGTTCGACGAGCAGTACTTC. It codes for CAISELRTGFDEQYF.